The clone carrying this T cell receptor beta chain was found a few times. Its antigen is unidentified. The entry originates in a study of blood T cells in healthy people across ages. Germline V gene data show CDR1 as DFQATT and CDR2 as SNEGSKA (reference sequence). The CDR3 has 13 residues. The ends were cut back, 5 bases at V and 7 bases at J, with 17 bases in the middle. The authors ran a second PCR of about 7 to 11 cycles using a sample-barcoded 5' primer and a J-beta primer mix. Researchers report that each sample yielded at least 3 million CDR3-containing paired-end reads. TCRdb re-derived calls from the 5' RACE reads in MiXCR, one entry per CDR3 protein. The sample lists approximately 960,000 distinct CDR3 sequences; just under 30% were seen once. General observations from the study: Unsorted PBMCs ruled out conclusive naive versus antigen-experienced comparison. Relative to aged donors, long-lived donors carried more naive CD4+ cells and displayed higher diversity.

This sample also belongs to another study, concerning T cells of mothers and their children.

The TCR sequence derives from a woman aged 40 to 49 in good health. Sequencing was performed on blood. This rearrangement joins TRBV20-1 to TRBJ2-5; D is uncertain. Here the CDR3 DNA reads TGCAGTGCTCAGCCGGGCGACTTGGGGACCCAGTACTTC. Encoded protein: CSAQPGDLGTQYF.